This TCR beta chain was documented in a study of PD-1 blockade in classical Hodgkin lymphoma. Using immunoSEQ multiplex PCR, the repertoire was profiled, and TCRdb retains in-frame clones only, with some absent. The sample holds about 14,000 clones; 80% to 90% are singletons and the top ten take about 20%. Each patient experienced a relapse that followed autologous stem cell transplantation, and brentuximab vedotin exposure varied. The germline CDR1 and CDR2 sequences are KGHSH and LQKENI. V lost 0 bases and J lost 3; bases outside the gene matches: 7. This CDR3 is built from 16 residues. This sequence originates from a human donor with classical Hodgkin lymphoma. The chain uses TRBV18 and TRBJ2-7, with 8 bases matching TRBD2. The sequencing here drew on peripheral blood mononuclear cells (PBMCs), taken at baseline. As DNA, the CDR3 is TGTGCCAGCTCACCACCTGGCAGCGGGAGTATCTACGAGCAGTACTTC. Encoded protein: CASSPPGSGSIYEQYF. Using reference TRBV18 and TRBJ2-7 for the parts outside the CDR3, the full variable domain is NAGVMQNPRHLVRRRGQEARLRCSPMKGHSHVYWYRQLPEEGLKFMVYLQKENIIDESGMPKERFSAEFPKEGPSILRIQQVVRGDSAAYFCASSPPGSGSIYEQYFGPGTRLTVT.